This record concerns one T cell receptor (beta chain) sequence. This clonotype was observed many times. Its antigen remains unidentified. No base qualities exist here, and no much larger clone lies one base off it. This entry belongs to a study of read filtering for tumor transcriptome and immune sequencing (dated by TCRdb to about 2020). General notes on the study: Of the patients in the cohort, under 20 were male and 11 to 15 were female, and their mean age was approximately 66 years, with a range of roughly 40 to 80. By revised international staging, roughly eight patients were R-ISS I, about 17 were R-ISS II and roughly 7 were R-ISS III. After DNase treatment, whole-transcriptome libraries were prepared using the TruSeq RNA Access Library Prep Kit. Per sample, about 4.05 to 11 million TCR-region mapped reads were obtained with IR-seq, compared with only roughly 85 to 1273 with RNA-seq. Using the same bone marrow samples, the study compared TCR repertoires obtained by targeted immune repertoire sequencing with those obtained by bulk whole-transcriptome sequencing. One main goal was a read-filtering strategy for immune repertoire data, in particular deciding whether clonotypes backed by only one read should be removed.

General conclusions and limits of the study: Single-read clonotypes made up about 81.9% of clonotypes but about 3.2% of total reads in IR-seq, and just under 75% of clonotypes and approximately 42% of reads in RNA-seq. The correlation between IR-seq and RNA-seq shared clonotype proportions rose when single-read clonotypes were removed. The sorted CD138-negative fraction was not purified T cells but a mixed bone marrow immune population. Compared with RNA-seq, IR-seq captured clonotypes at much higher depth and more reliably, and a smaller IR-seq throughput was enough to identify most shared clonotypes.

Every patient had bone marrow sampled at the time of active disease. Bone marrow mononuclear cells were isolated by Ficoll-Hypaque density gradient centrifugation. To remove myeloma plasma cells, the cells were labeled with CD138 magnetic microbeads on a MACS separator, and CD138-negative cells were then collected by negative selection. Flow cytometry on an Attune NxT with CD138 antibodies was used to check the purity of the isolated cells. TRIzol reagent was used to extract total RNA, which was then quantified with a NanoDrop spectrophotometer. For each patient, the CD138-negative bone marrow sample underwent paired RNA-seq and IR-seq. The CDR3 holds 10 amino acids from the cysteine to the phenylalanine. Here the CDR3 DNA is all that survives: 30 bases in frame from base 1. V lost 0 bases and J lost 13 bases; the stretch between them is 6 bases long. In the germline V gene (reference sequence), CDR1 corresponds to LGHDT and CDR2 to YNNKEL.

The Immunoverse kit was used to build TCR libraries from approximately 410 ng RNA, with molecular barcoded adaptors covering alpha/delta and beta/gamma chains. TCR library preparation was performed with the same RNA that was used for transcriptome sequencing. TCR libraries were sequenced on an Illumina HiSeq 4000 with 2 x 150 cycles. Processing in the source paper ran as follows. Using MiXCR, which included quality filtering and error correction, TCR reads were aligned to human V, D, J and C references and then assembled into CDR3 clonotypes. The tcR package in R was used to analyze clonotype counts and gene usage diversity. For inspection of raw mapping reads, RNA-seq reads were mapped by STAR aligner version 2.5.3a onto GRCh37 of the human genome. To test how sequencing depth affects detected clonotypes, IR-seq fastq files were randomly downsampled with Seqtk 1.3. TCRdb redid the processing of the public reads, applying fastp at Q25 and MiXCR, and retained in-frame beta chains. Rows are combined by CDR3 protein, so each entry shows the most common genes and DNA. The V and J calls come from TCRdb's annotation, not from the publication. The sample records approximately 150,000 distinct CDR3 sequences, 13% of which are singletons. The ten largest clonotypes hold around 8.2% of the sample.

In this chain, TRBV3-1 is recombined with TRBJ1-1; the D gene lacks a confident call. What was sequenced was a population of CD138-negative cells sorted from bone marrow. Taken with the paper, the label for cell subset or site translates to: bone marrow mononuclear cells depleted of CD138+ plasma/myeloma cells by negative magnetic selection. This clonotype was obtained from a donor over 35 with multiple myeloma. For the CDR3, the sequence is CASSQEEIFF. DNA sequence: TGTGCCAGCAGCCAAGAGGAGATTTTCTTT.